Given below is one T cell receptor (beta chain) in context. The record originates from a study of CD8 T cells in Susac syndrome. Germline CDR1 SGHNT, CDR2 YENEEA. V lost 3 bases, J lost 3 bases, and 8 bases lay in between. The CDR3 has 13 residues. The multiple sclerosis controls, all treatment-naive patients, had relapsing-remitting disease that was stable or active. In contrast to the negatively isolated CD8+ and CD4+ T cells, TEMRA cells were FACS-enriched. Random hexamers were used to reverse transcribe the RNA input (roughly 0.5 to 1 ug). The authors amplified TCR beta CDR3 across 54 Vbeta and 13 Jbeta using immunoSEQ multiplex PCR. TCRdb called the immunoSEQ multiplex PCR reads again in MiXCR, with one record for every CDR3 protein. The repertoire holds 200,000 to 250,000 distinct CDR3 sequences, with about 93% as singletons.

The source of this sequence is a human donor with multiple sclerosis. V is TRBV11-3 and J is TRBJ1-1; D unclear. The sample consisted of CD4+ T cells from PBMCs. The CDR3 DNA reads TGTGCCAGCAGCTTCGGCCTGGACACTGAAGCTTTCTTT. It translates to CASSFGLDTEAFF. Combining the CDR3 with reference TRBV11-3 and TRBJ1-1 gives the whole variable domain EAGVVQSPRYKIIEKKQPVAFWCNPISGHNTLYWYLQNLGQGPELLIRYENEEAVDDSQLPKDRFSAERLKGVDSTLKIQPAELGDSAVYLCASSFGLDTEAFFGQGTRLTVV.